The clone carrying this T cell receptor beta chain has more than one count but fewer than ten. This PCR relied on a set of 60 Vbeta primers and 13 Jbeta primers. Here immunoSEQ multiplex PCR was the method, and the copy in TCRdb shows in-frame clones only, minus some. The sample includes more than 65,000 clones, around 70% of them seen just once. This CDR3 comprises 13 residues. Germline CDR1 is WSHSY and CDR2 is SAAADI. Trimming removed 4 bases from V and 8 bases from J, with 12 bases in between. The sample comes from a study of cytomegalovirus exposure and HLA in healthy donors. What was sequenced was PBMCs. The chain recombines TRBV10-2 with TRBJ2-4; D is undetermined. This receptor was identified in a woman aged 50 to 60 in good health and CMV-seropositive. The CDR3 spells CASSGGPVDIQYF. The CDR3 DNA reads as TGCGCCAGCAGTGGCGGCCCCGTGGACATTCAGTACTTC.